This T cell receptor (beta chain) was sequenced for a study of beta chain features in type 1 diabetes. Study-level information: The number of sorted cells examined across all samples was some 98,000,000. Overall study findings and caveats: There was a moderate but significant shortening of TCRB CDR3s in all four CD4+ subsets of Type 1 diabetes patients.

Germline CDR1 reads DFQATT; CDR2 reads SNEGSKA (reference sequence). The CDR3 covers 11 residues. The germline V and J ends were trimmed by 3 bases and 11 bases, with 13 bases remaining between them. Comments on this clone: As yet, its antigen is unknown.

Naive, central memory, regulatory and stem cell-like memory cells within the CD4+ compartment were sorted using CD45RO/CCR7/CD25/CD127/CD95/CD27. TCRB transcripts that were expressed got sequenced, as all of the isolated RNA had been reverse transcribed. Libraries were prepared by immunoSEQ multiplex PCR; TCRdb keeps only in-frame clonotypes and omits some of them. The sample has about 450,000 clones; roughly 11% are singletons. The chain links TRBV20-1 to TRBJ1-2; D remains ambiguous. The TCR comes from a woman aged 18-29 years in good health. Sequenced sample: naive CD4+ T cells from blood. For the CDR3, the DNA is TGCAGTGCTAGTTCTGGGGAATCATACACCTTC. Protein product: CSASSGESYTF.